This TCR beta chain was identified in a study of long-term antiretroviral therapy in people with HIV. Survey-level resolution applied to immunoSEQ assay v3.0. TCRdb's copy holds only in-frame clones and misses some; the assay was immunoSEQ multiplex PCR. The table shows around 27,000 clones, with around 88% occurring only once. This TCR came from a man between 25 and 39 years old with HIV. The material was unsorted PBMCs, obtained more than 4.4 years after starting antiretroviral therapy.

The chain's CDR3 is CASSIGAGDQPQHF. The CDR3, as DNA: TGTGCCAGTAGTATTGGGGCAGGGGATCAGCCCCAGCATTTT. The genes are TRBV19 and TRBJ1-5, with a tentative D call TRBD1 (6 bases). This CDR3 has 14 amino acids. Trimming shortened V by 3 bases and J by 5 bases, and 11 bases separated the two germline ends. The germline gives CDR1 LNHDA, CDR2 SQIVND (reference sequence).